One and the same sample provided the 22 T cell receptor beta chains below, sequenced in a study of cytomegalovirus exposure and HLA in healthy donors. 60 Vbeta and 13 Jbeta primers were used in PCR. The assay was immunoSEQ multiplex PCR, and TCRdb's table has in-frame clones only and misses some. This table has tens of thousands of clones, over 80% appearing once. The sample consisted of PBMCs. These receptors were collected from a man between 18 and 29 years old in good health and CMV-seronegative.

V and J are TRBV6-6 and TRBJ2-7; tentative D call: TRBD2 (5 bases). The CDR3 is 13 residues long. V lost 6 bases and J 3 bases, leaving 12 bases between the germline ends. From germline, CDR1 is MNHNY and CDR2 SVGAGI (reference sequence). The CDR3 spells CASRKLGVYEQYF. CDR3 in DNA: TGTGCCAGCAGGAAACTAGGTGTCTACGAGCAGTACTTC.

The V gene is TRBV6-5, the J gene TRBJ2-5, with D uncertain. The germline gives CDR1 MNHEY, CDR2 SVGAGI. The ends were cut back, 4 bases at V and 5 bases at J, with 20 bases in the middle. The CDR3 has 16 amino acids. CDR3 protein: CASSSQPGGVGETQYF. The DNA of the CDR3 is TGTGCCAGCAGTTCCCAGCCCGGCGGAGTTGGGGAGACCCAGTACTTC.

J is TRBJ2-7 and V is TRBV7-3, with TRBD1 matching 9 bases. From germline, CDR1 is SGHTA and CDR2 FQGTGA. The CDR3 contains 14 residues. J gave up 5 bases and V 4 bases, and 6 bases lay outside the gene matches. As DNA, the CDR3 is TGTGCCAGCAGCTCGGGACAGGGTAGCCACGAGCAGTACTTC. This encodes CASSSGQGSHEQYF. The whole variable domain, remainder taken from reference TRBV7-3 and TRBJ2-7, is GAGVSQTPSNKVTEKGKYVELRCDPISGHTALYWYRQSLGQGPEFLIYFQGTGAADDSGLPNDRFFAVRPEGSVSTLKIQRTERGDSAVYLCASSSGQGSHEQYFGPGTRLTVT.

This chain joins TRBV7-9 and TRBJ2-1, with 13 positions matching TRBD2. The trim removed 1 base at V and 1 base at J, leaving 4 bases unmatched. The germline gives CDR1 SEHNR, CDR2 FQNEAQ (reference sequence). The CDR3 is 18 amino acids. The CDR3 protein is CASSLGLAGGKSYNEQFF. In nucleotides, the CDR3 is TGTGCCAGCAGCTTAGGACTAGCGGGAGGAAAATCCTACAATGAGCAGTTCTTC.

This rearrangement joins TRBV27 to TRBJ2-7, with 8 nucleotides matching TRBD1. Germline V gene lookup returns CDR1 MNHEY and CDR2 SMNVEV (reference sequence). The CDR3 covers 12 residues. Trimming cost V 4 bases and J 9 bases; bases outside gene matches: 5. The CDR3 sequence is CASSSTGGGQYF. In DNA form, the CDR3 reads TGTGCCAGCAGTTCCACAGGGGGAGGGCAGTACTTC.

The sample holds one count of this clone. This rearrangement joins TRBV4-1 to TRBJ2-5, with 9 bases that match TRBD1. TRBJ2-7 matches the DNA end more closely, so the J call is doubtful. Per germline, CDR1 MGHRA and CDR2 YSYEKL. CDR3 length equals 15 residues. The CDR3 here is CASSPSGTGTYEQYF. CDR3 DNA: TGCGCCAGCAGCCCTTCCGGGACAGGGACCTACGAGCAGTACTTC.

This clone was found a few times. This sequence joins TRBV4-3 and TRBJ2-7, with 11 bases aligning to TRBD2. The V segment lost 4 bases and the J segment 3 bases; nucleotides outside the gene matches: 14. The CDR3 runs to 18 residues. CDR1 and CDR2 from the germline V gene are LGHNA and YSLEER. CDR3 sequence: CASSRGTSGTPGGYEQYF. Written as DNA, the CDR3 is TGCGCCAGCAGCCGCGGGACTAGCGGAACCCCGGGGGGCTACGAGCAGTACTTC.

This chain joins TRBV15 and TRBJ2-5, with D maybe TRBD2 (6 bases). Near its end, the DNA agrees better with TRBJ2-7, so the J call may be wrong. The CDR3 sequence is 15 residues long. Germline V gene data show CDR1 as LNHNV and CDR2 as YYDKDF (reference sequence). The CDR3 sequence is CATSIMRDGSYEQYF. In DNA form, the CDR3 reads TGTGCCACCAGCATAATGCGGGACGGCTCCTACGAGCAGTACTTC.

This clone was recorded only once. The CDR3 DNA sequence: TGTGCCAGCAGGGACAAACGCTCTGGAAACACCATATATTTT. It encodes CASRDKRSGNTIYF. The chain carries TRBV6-6 and TRBJ1-3, with a weak D call TRBD1 (5 bases). V was pared by 6 bases and J by 0 bases, with 9 bases between. Germline assignment: CDR1 MNHNY and CDR2 SVGAGI (reference sequence). The CDR3 has 14 residues.

The chain is built from TRBV5-1 and TRBJ2-1; 12 nucleotides align to TRBD2. Trimming removed 4 bases from V and 2 bases from J; junction bases left unmatched: 19. This CDR3 has 21 amino acids. Per germline, CDR1 SGHRS and CDR2 YFSETQ. The CDR3 loop reads CASSDTARGLAGASPYNEQFF. The DNA of the CDR3 is TGCGCCAGCAGCGACACGGCGAGGGGACTAGCGGGTGCGTCTCCCTACAATGAGCAGTTCTTC.

The V gene is TRBV5-1, the J gene TRBJ2-1; tentative D call: TRBD1 (6 bases). Germline CDR1 is SGHRS and CDR2 is YFSETQ. V lost 0 bases and J lost 15, with 13 bases in between. The CDR3 totals 12 residues. CDR3: CASSLETGLRFF. The CDR3 DNA reads as TGCGCCAGCAGCTTGGAAACAGGGCTTCGGTTCTTC.

In this sample, this clone turned up once. The J gene is TRBJ2-1, the V gene TRBV9, with a possible D match to TRBD2 (6 bases). The germline V gene has CDR1 SGDLS and CDR2 YYNGEE. This CDR3 is 15 amino acids long. V was trimmed by 3 bases and J by 5 bases, leaving 15 bases between them. Here the CDR3 DNA reads TGTGCCAGCAGCGCAGGAGGGCCTTGGAACAATGAGCAGTTCTTC. The encoded protein is CASSAGGPWNNEQFF.

J is TRBJ2-2 and V is TRBV25-1, with 8 bases aligning to TRBD2. Trimming took 8 bases from V and 2 from J; bases not matched to a gene: 4. From germline, CDR1 is MGHDK and CDR2 SYGVNS. The CDR3 totals 14 residues. CDR3 residues: CASSSGPNTGELFF. CDR3 nucleotide sequence: TGTGCCAGCTCTAGCGGGCCTAACACCGGGGAGCTGTTTTTT.

The genes are TRBV29-1 and TRBJ1-4, with 7 bases identical to TRBD1. Looked up from germline, CDR1 is SQVTM and CDR2 is ANQGSEA. The CDR3 spans 13 residues. V was clipped by 8 bases and J by 4 bases; unmatched bases: 7. CDR3 sequence: CSSRDSNNEKLFF. The CDR3 bases are TGCAGCTCCAGGGACAGTAATAATGAAAAACTGTTTTTT.

The chain carries TRBV19 and TRBJ1-2, with TRBD1 identical over 7 bases. This CDR3 has 14 residues. V lost 9 bases, J lost 4 bases, and 11 bases stayed unmatched. CDR1 LNHDA and CDR2 SQIVND come from the germline V gene (reference sequence). The CDR3 DNA follows: TGTGCCAGCTCGCCCGCCGGGACAGCCTATGGCTACACCTTC. It codes for CASSPAGTAYGYTF.

This clone was recorded a few times. This rearrangement joins TRBV9 to TRBJ2-1; 13 positions agree with TRBD2. There are 17 residues in the CDR3. Germline loops: CDR1 SGDLS, CDR2 YYNGEE. V was pared by 0 bases and J by 8 bases, with 8 bases of the junction left unmatched. CDR3 nucleotide sequence: TGTGCCAGCAGCGTAGACATCCGGACTAGCGGGAGCTATGAGCAGTTCTTC. Its protein product is CASSVDIRTSGSYEQFF.

V usage is TRBV7-9 and J usage is TRBJ1-1, with D tentatively TRBD1 (5 bases). From germline, CDR1 is SEHNR and CDR2 FQNEAQ (reference sequence). Trimming removed 7 bases at V and 7 bases at J, with 19 bases between. The CDR3 extends over 14 amino acids. The CDR3 nucleotides are TGTGCCAGCACCCCAGGGCAGCTCCTCCTTGAAGCTTTCTTT. This gives the protein CASTPGQLLLEAFF.

Points on this clone: The junction differs from germline at one of its ends, possibly a read error. This chain connects TRBV7-9 to TRBJ2-2; 7 bases line up with TRBD2. Germline-derived CDR1 and CDR2 are SEHNR and FQNEAQ (reference sequence). The CDR3 loop spans 15 amino acids. The CDR3: CSSSSRGGRTGELFF. The CDR3 DNA reads TGTTCCAGCAGCTCTCGCGGGGGAAGGACCGGGGAGCTGTTTTTT. Full variable domain (missing parts from reference TRBV7-9 and TRBJ2-2): DTGVSQNPRHKITKRGQNVTFRCDPISEHNRLYWYRQTLGQGPEFLTYFQNEAQLEKSRLLSDRFSAERPKGSFSTLEIQRTEQGDSAMYLCSSSSRGGRTGELFFGEGSRLTVL.

The chain joins TRBV4-2 to TRBJ1-1, with D maybe TRBD1 (5 bases). CDR1 and CDR2 from the germline V gene are LGHNA and YNFKEQ. The CDR3 runs to 14 residues. Trimming took off 1 base at V and 0 bases at J, with 6 bases between the two ends. Here the CDR3 DNA reads TGTGCCAGCAGCCAAGGGGGCCTGAACACTGAAGCTTTCTTT. This sequence encodes CASSQGGLNTEAFF.

The CDR3 DNA sequence: TGTGCCAGTAGTACCACCGGGACAGGGAGCACTGAAGCTTTCTTT. This codes for CASSTTGTGSTEAFF. The chain combines TRBV19 with TRBJ1-1; 9 bases fit TRBD1. This CDR3 spans 15 amino acids. Germline assignment: CDR1 LNHDA and CDR2 SQIVND (reference sequence). The junction had 7 bases not matched to a gene; V was cut back by 4 bases and J by 4 bases.

Here the CDR3 reads CASSRGVGAYNEQFF. The CDR3 coding sequence is TGTGCCAGTAGCCGGGGAGTTGGCGCCTACAATGAGCAGTTCTTC. The chain carries TRBV7-2 and TRBJ2-1; perhaps TRBD2 as D (5 bases). The CDR3 contains 15 residues. Germline assignment: CDR1 SGHTA and CDR2 FQGNSA. The V gene lost 9 bases and the J gene lost 2 bases, with 17 bases spanning the gap.

V gene TRBV19 combines with J gene TRBJ1-2, with D unresolved. In germline, CDR1 is LNHDA, CDR2 SQIVND (reference sequence). Trimming removed 7 bases at V and 8 bases at J, with 17 bases between. CDR3 length: 13 amino acids. CDR3 protein: CASTLKISGGYTF. The CDR3 nucleotides are TGTGCCAGTACCCTTAAAATTTCGGGAGGCTACACCTTC.